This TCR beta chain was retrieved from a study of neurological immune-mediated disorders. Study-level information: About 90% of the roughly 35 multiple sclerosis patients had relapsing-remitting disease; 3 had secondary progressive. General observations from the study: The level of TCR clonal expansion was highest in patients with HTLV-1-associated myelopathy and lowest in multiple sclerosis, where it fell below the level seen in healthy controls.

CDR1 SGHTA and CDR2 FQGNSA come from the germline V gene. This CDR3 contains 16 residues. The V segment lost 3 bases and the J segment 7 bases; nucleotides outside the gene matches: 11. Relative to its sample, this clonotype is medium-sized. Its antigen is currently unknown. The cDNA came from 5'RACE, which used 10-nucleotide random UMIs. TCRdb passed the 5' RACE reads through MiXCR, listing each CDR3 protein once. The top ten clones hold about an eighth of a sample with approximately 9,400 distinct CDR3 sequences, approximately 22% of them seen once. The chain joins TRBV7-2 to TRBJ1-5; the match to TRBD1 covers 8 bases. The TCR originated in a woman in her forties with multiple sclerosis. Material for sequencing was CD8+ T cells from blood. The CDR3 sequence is CASSLRTDRVRQPQHF. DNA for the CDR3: TGTGCCAGCAGCTTGAGGACGGACAGGGTTCGGCAGCCCCAGCATTTT.